The sequence of this T cell receptor beta chain was determined in a study of graft-versus-host responses after intestinal transplantation. Across the study: Isolated intestinal, liver-intestinal, or multivisceral transplants were what recipients had.

Study-wide results and limits: GvH clonotypes were identified within recipient marrow, with a subset emerging first in ileum or blood. When patients had graft-donor T cell macrochimerism, their allografts held high graft-versus-host to host-versus-graft clonal ratios. Circulating GvH clone levels at their peak were associated with HvG declines (early post-transplant).

Produced via immunoSEQ multiplex PCR; TCRdb's table is partial and in-frame only. The sample shows fewer than 85,000 clones, 94% of them seen only once. Points on this clone: What it binds is unknown.

V lost 1 base and J lost 7; bases outside the gene matches: 11. This CDR3 has 17 residues. CDR1 and CDR2 (germline): SEHNR, FQNEAQ (reference sequence). Sequencing used unstimulated CD8+ T cells sorted from spleen or lymph node cells, obtained before intestinal transplant. The source is a human donor who received an intestinal transplant. J is TRBJ2-1 and V is TRBV7-9; TRBD2 aligns across 9 bases. In DNA form, the CDR3 reads TGTGCCAGCAGCTTAGACATGGCTAGCGGGAATTGGAATGAGCAGTTCTTC. Its translation: CASSLDMASGNWNEQFF.